This T cell receptor (beta chain) derives from a study of identical twins. This clonotype was found a few times. The antigen is undetermined. General study points: Beta clonotypes that were abundant in cord blood contained fewer insertions, a pattern absent from memory repertoires. Cross-sectional statistical analysis was relied on for the conclusions, without the same donors being followed.

V was cut by 1 base and J by 5 bases, with 12 bases left in between. The CDR3 loop spans 15 amino acids. CDR1 SEHNR and CDR2 FQNEAQ come from the germline V gene (reference sequence). TCRdb re-called the 5' RACE reads with MiXCR, one entry per CDR3 protein. Of about 290,000 distinct CDR3 sequences in the sample, around 9.7% were seen once. This sample was shared with a second study, whose subject was yellow fever vaccine responses in identical twins. That work contributes: Twins reportedly showed a vaccine T cell response that seemed partly convergent and partly personalized.

The receptor's source is a young woman in good health. The genes are TRBV7-9 and TRBJ1-5, with a tentative D call TRBD1 (6 bases). Sequenced: CD8+ T cells sorted from blood. The CDR3 DNA is TGTGCCAGCAGCTTAGATGGGGGGGCGGATCAGCCCCAGCATTTT. This encodes CASSLDGGADQPQHF.